Below, 13 T cell receptor beta chains from the same sample are listed, as sequenced in a study of identical twins. TCRdb reprocessed the 5' RACE reads via MiXCR and lists one record per CDR3 protein. The profile shows under 500,000 distinct CDR3 sequences, approximately 14% of them singletons. These sequences were also reported in another study, on yellow fever vaccine responses in identical twins.

The material sequenced was CD4+ T cells sorted from blood. These receptor sequences come from a young woman in good health.

This clonotype occurred a few times. The V and J genes are TRBV7-6 and TRBJ2-5; 8 bases map to TRBD1. The CDR3 contains 13 residues. Germline CDR1 reads SGHVS; CDR2 reads FNYEAQ. V shed 5 bases and J 3 bases; nucleotides not matched to a gene: 2. The CDR3 DNA sequence: TGTGCCAGCAGCAGGACAGGGAAAGAGACCCAGTACTTC. Translation: CASSRTGKETQYF.

The J gene is TRBJ1-1, the V gene TRBV6-2 or TRBV6-3; 9 bases align to TRBD1. The germline CDR1 and CDR2 sequences are MNHEY and SVGEGT. CDR3 length: 20 residues. V trimming: 0 bases; J trimming: 2 bases; junction bases outside the gene matches: 16. Here the CDR3 reads CASSYSRDRVEDYFNTEAFF. CDR3 nucleotide sequence: TGTGCCAGCAGTTACTCGAGGGACAGGGTTGAGGACTATTTCAACACTGAAGCTTTCTTT.

This clonotype has just a few counts. The chain employs TRBV29-1 and TRBJ2-6; D not resolved. The V and J ends lost 6 bases and 5 bases respectively, with 5 bases between them. The CDR3 spans 11 residues. Germline values: CDR1 SQVTM, CDR2 ANQGSEA. This CDR3 reads CSVLWANVLTF. The CDR3 DNA reads TGCAGCGTCCTCTGGGCCAACGTCCTGACTTTC.

This clonotype came up a few times. The chain employs TRBV7-2 and TRBJ2-1; 7 nucleotides line up with TRBD1. Germline trimming cut 3 bases from V and 3 bases from J; bases unmatched to any gene: 5. Germline values: CDR1 SGHTA, CDR2 FQGNSA. The CDR3 contains 15 residues. The CDR3 region has the DNA TGTGCCAGCAGCTTTGACAGGGAGCTCTACAATGAGCAGTTCTTC. Amino acids: CASSFDRELYNEQFF.

V and J are TRBV29-1 and TRBJ2-1; 8 bases are shared with TRBD1. The length of the CDR3 is 12 residues. Trimming took 7 bases from V and 9 from J; bases not matched to a gene: 8. Germline V gene lookup returns CDR1 SQVTM and CDR2 ANQGSEA. The CDR3 coding sequence is TGCAGCGCCAACAGGGGGGAGGTTGAGCAGTTCTTC. Residues: CSANRGEVEQFF.

This chain uses TRBV11-2 with TRBJ2-5, with D perhaps TRBD2 (7 bases). Per germline, CDR1 SGHAT and CDR2 FQNNGV. CDR3 length: 13 amino acids. The V and J ends lost 5 bases and 4 bases respectively, with 11 bases between them. CDR3 nucleotide sequence: TGTGCCAGCAGCCCCCGGGGGGCAGAGACCCAGTACTTC. Residues: CASSPRGAETQYF.

The chain has TRBV4-3 and TRBJ2-5; D may be TRBD2 (6 bases). The CDR3 is made up of 15 amino acids. The germline gives CDR1 LGHNA, CDR2 YSLEER. V lost 0 bases and J lost 5, with 13 bases in between. The CDR3 coding sequence is TGCGCCAGCAGCCAAGATAGGAGGGGATGGGAGACCCAGTACTTC. Its protein product is CASSQDRRGWETQYF.

This clonotype was detected a few times. J is TRBJ2-6 and V is TRBV28; D is unresolved. V was pared by 6 bases and J by 0 bases, with 9 bases between. Looked up from germline, CDR1 is MDHEN and CDR2 is SYDVKM. CDR3 length: 15 amino acids. The CDR3 DNA is TGTGCCAGCAGCGACACAGTCTCTGGGGCCAACGTCCTGACTTTC. This sequence encodes CASSDTVSGANVLTF.

Written as DNA, the CDR3 is TGTGCCATCAGCCCAGCGGGAGGGTCCTACAATGAGCAGTTCTTC. Translated: CAISPAGGSYNEQFF. The V and J genes are TRBV10-3 and TRBJ2-1; the match to TRBD2 covers 10 bases. The CDR3 runs 15 residues. V shed 6 bases and J 1 base; nucleotides not matched to a gene: 3. CDR1 is ENHRY, CDR2 SYGVKD, per germline.

The chain employs TRBV20-1 and TRBJ2-5; maybe TRBD1 (5 bases). This CDR3 has 12 residues. Germline loops: CDR1 DFQATT, CDR2 SNEGSKA (reference sequence). V shed 3 bases and J shed 7 bases, with 12 bases lying between them. The CDR3: CSASPDKRTQYF. CDR3 DNA sequence: TGCAGTGCTAGTCCGGACAAAAGGACCCAGTACTTC.

V gene TRBV29-1 combines with J gene TRBJ1-1; 7 bases match TRBD1. The CDR3 extends over 14 amino acids. Germline V CDR1 and CDR2: SQVTM, ANQGSEA. V shed 0 bases, J shed 0 bases, and the junction held 1 base outside the gene matches. DNA of the CDR3: TGCAGCGTTGAAGATGACAGGGTGAACACTGAAGCTTTCTTT. Its protein is CSVEDDRVNTEAFF.

This clonotype occurred a few times. The chain couples TRBV7-9 to TRBJ2-5; 9 nucleotides agree with TRBD1. Trimming at V came to 4 bases and at J to 2 bases, leaving 8 bases not matched to a gene. Per germline, CDR1 SEHNR and CDR2 FQNEAQ (reference sequence). The CDR3 totals 16 residues. The DNA of the CDR3 is TGTGCCAGCAGCTCCGGGACAGGGACGATTCAAGAGACCCAGTACTTC. Protein: CASSSGTGTIQETQYF. Filled out from reference TRBV7-9 and TRBJ2-5, the complete variable domain reads DTGVSQNPRHKITKRGQNVTFRCDPISEHNRLYWYRQTLGQGPEFLTYFQNEAQLEKSRLLSDRFSAERPKGSFSTLEIQRTEQGDSAMYLCASSSGTGTIQETQYFGPGTRLLVL.

The V gene is TRBV29-1, the J gene TRBJ2-5; a weak D match, TRBD2 (6 bases). The V end lost 4 bases, the J end lost 4 bases, and 10 bases lay between the germline ends. CDR3 length: 12 residues. The germline CDR1 and CDR2 sequences are SQVTM and ANQGSEA. The CDR3 loop reads CSVVYGGETQYF. For the CDR3, the DNA is TGCAGCGTTGTATACGGGGGAGAGACCCAGTACTTC.